This T cell receptor beta chain was sequenced during a study of CD8 T cells in ankylosing spondylitis. This clonotype was observed many times. Its matching antigen is unknown. 5'-RACE, quantitative and with molecular barcodes, yielded the TCR beta libraries. TCRdb re-derived calls from the 5' RACE reads in MiXCR, one entry per CDR3 protein. This sample has 150,000 to 200,000 distinct CDR3 sequences, with approximately 12% found just once. General study results and limits: A subset of motif variants has previously been described in the synovial fluid and blood of reactive arthritis. Matched ankylosing spondylitis synovial fluid reportedly showed significant enrichment of disease-linked clones. There was a TCR beta motif, made of fewer than 10 highly homologous variants, that appeared characteristic of ankylosing spondylitis blood.

CDR3 length: 14 residues. Germline V lookup: CDR1 MNHNS, CDR2 SASEGT. V shed 0 bases and J shed 4 bases, with 9 bases lying between them. The specimen was blood, either unsorted or a sorted T cell fraction (not recorded which). The clonotype was recovered from a female donor with ankylosing spondylitis or in good health (not recorded which). The gene calls are TRBV6-1 and TRBJ2-5; D unresolved. The CDR3 loop reads CASSEAISGETQYF. In nucleotides, the CDR3 is TGTGCCAGCAGTGAAGCTATTTCCGGAGAGACCCAGTACTTC.